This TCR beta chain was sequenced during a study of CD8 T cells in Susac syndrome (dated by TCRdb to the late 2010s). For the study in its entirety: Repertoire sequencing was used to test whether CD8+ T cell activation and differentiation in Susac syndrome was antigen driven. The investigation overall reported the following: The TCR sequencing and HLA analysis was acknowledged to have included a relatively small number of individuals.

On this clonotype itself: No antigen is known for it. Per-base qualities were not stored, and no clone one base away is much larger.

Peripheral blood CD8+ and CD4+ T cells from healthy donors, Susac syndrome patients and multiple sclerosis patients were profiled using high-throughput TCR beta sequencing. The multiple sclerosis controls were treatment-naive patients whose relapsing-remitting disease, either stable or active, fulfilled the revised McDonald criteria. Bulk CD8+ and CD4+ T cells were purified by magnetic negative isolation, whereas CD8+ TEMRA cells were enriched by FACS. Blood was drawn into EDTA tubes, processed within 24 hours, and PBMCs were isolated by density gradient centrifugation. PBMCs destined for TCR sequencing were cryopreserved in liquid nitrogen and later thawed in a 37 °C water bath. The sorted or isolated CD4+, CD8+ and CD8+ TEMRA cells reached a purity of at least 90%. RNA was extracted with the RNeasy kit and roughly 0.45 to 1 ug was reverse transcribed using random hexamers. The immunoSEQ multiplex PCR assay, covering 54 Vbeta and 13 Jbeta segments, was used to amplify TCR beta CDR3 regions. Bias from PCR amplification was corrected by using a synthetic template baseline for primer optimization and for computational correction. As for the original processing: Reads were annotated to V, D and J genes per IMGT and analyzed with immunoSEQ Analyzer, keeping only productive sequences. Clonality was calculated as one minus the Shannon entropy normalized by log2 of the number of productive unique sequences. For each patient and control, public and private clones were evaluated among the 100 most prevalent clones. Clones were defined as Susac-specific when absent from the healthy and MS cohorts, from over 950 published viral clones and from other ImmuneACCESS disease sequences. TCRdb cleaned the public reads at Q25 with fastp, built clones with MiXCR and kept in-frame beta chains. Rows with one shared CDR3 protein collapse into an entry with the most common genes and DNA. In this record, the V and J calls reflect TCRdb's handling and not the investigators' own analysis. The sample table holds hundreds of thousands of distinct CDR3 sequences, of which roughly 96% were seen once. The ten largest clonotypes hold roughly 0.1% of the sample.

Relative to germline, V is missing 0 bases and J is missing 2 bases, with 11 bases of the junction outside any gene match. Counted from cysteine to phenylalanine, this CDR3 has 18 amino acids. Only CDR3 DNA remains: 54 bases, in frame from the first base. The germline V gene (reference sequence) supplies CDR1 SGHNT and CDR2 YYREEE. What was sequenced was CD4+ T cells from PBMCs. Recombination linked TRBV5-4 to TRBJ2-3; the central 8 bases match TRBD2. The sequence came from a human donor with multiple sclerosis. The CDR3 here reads CASSLGRWRGDDTDTQYF. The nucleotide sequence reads TGTGCCAGCAGCTTGGGTCGTTGGCGGGGGGACGACACAGATACGCAGTATTTT.